The 28 T cell receptor beta chains listed next were all sequenced from one sample in a study of blood T cells in healthy people across ages. It was with a sample-barcoded 5' primer and a J-beta primer mix that a second PCR of roughly 7 to 11 cycles was run. TCRdb reprocessed the 5' RACE reads via MiXCR and lists one record per CDR3 protein. Of about 1.4 million distinct CDR3 sequences in the sample, around 55% are singletons; the top ten hold 6.5% to 8.5%. The sequenced sample consisted of blood. The receptors shown here come from a man aged 18-30 years in good health.

J is TRBJ2-1 and V is TRBV5-1; the match to TRBD2 covers 7 bases. V trimming: 4 bases; J trimming: 6 bases; junction bases outside the gene matches: 7. CDR1 and CDR2 (germline): SGHRS, YFSETQ. This CDR3 is 14 amino acids long. The CDR3 protein is CASSGTSALNEQFF. CDR3 sequence (DNA): TGCGCCAGCAGCGGAACTAGCGCCCTCAATGAGCAGTTCTTC.

This clonotype was observed a few times. V usage is TRBV11-2 and J usage is TRBJ2-3, with D possibly being TRBD2 (6 bases). V lost 5 bases, J lost 4 bases, and 16 bases lay in between. CDR3 length: 15 amino acids. Germline V gene data show CDR1 as SGHAT and CDR2 as FQNNGV. The CDR3 loop reads CASSPGGPKSDTQYF. CDR3 in DNA: TGTGCCAGCAGCCCCGGAGGGCCAAAATCAGATACGCAGTATTTT.

The chain links TRBV27 to TRBJ2-5; 10 nucleotides line up with TRBD2. V lost 6 bases to trimming and J lost 4 bases; unmatched junction nucleotides: 8. Per germline, CDR1 MNHEY and CDR2 SMNVEV (reference sequence). This CDR3 comprises 15 residues. The CDR3 is CASRESSGGRETQYF. Here the CDR3 DNA reads TGTGCCAGCAGAGAATCTAGCGGGGGTCGAGAGACCCAGTACTTC.

The chain is built from TRBV20-1 and TRBJ1-2; D remains ambiguous. Per germline, CDR1 DFQATT and CDR2 SNEGSKA (reference sequence). The CDR3 runs to 11 residues. V shed 2 bases and J shed 3 bases, with 4 bases lying between them. The CDR3 DNA reads as TGCAGTGCTAGAAGGGACTATGGCTACACCTTC. It yields the protein CSARRDYGYTF.

This chain connects TRBV7-9 to TRBJ2-5; D is perhaps TRBD2 (6 bases). The V and J ends lost 1 base and 5 bases respectively, with 14 bases between them. From germline, CDR1 is SEHNR and CDR2 FQNEAQ (reference sequence). This CDR3 has 15 amino acids. As DNA, the CDR3 is TGTGCCAGCAGCTTAGGGCCGACGGGGGAGGAGACCCAGTACTTC. It translates to CASSLGPTGEETQYF.

The rearrangement uses TRBV25-1 and TRBJ2-7; D gene unclear. TRBJ2-4 matches the DNA end more closely, so the J call is doubtful. The CDR3 is made up of 12 amino acids. Germline V gene sequence: CDR1 MGHDK, CDR2 SYGVNS. The CDR3 bases are TGTGCCAGCAGTGAATATGGGAACATTCAGTACTTC. This encodes CASSEYGNIQYF.

In this sample, this clonotype turned up a few times. The chain is built from TRBV4-3 and TRBJ2-7, with D maybe TRBD2 (6 bases). The CDR3 covers 15 residues. V dropped 1 base and J dropped 3 bases, with 13 bases sitting between them. Germline V gene lookup returns CDR1 LGHNA and CDR2 YSLEER. DNA of the CDR3: TGCGCCAGCAGCCAAGTTGTCGGGGGTCACTACGAGCAGTACTTC. This codes for CASSQVVGGHYEQYF.

J is TRBJ2-5 and V is TRBV4-3; no clear D. CDR3 length: 14 residues. V gave up 0 bases and J gave up 1 base, with 6 bases separating them. The V gene's germline CDR1 is LGHNA and CDR2 YSLEER. The CDR3 DNA follows: TGCGCCAGCAGCCAAGATCCAGCCCAAGAGACCCAGTACTTC. Translating it yields CASSQDPAQETQYF.

The V call is TRBV10-3, the J call TRBJ1-2; 9 bases are shared with TRBD1. Germline-derived CDR1 and CDR2 are ENHRY and SYGVKD. V lost 6 bases, J lost 7 bases, and 6 bases stayed unmatched. The length of the CDR3 is 13 residues. CDR3: CAIRKQGASGYTF. The DNA for the CDR3 is TGTGCCATCAGGAAACAGGGGGCGAGTGGCTACACCTTC.

This chain connects TRBV6-2 or TRBV6-3 to TRBJ2-2; D is unresolved. Germline V gene data show CDR1 as MNHEY and CDR2 as SVGEGT. The CDR3 is made up of 13 amino acids. V shed 5 bases and J shed 3 bases, with 7 bases lying between them. CDR3 region: CASSQRYTGELFF. DNA for the CDR3: TGTGCCAGCAGTCAAAGGTACACCGGGGAGCTGTTTTTT.

V is TRBV20-1 and J is TRBJ1-6, with D unresolved. Trimming took off 3 bases at V and 10 bases at J, with 13 bases between the two ends. CDR1 and CDR2 (germline): DFQATT, SNEGSKA (reference sequence). The CDR3 loop spans 13 amino acids. CDR3 DNA sequence: TGCAGTGCTAGTTTAGGTGGACGATCACCCCTCCACTTT. Translated: CSASLGGRSPLHF.

The chain combines TRBV29-1 with TRBJ2-3; the D gene is possibly TRBD2 (5 bases). Germline V gene sequence: CDR1 SQVTM, CDR2 ANQGSEA. The CDR3 is made up of 11 amino acids. Trimming took 4 bases from V and 6 from J, leaving 8 bases between them. The CDR3 DNA reads as TGCAGCGTTGGACCGGGGGATACGCAGTATTTT. Its translation: CSVGPGDTQYF.

The chain is built from TRBV7-9 and TRBJ1-1, with D uncertain. The CDR3 extends over 13 amino acids. Germline assignment: CDR1 SEHNR and CDR2 FQNEAQ (reference sequence). V gave up 4 bases and J gave up 1 base, with 7 bases separating them. CDR3 coding DNA: TGTGCCAGCAGCTACTACTCGAACACTGAAGCTTTCTTT. This translates into CASSYYSNTEAFF.

V is TRBV12-3 or TRBV12-4 and J is TRBJ1-1; D unresolved. V was pared by 3 bases and J by 0 bases, with 14 bases between. The CDR3 sequence is 16 residues long. The CDR3 DNA follows: TGTGCCAGCAGTTTGCCAGGTAGAATTTTGAACACTGAAGCTTTCTTT. It translates to CASSLPGRILNTEAFF.

The table lists this clonotype with a few counts. CDR3 DNA sequence: TGTGCCAGCAGCGTATCAGACAGTCCGAGCTCCTACGAGCAGTACTTC. The encoded protein is CASSVSDSPSSYEQYF. V and J are TRBV9 and TRBJ2-7; a weak D match, TRBD1 (5 bases). Germline loops: CDR1 SGDLS, CDR2 YYNGEE. CDR3 length: 16 amino acids. V shed 1 base and J shed 0 bases, with 14 bases lying between them.

The chain carries TRBV5-1 and TRBJ2-2; 7 bases align to TRBD2. CDR1 and CDR2 from the germline V gene are SGHRS and YFSETQ. This CDR3 is built from 14 residues. V trimming: 7 bases; J trimming: 6 bases; junction bases outside the gene matches: 9. CDR3 bases: TGCGCCAGCTTCCCGGGGGGAAAGGCCGGGGAGCTGTTTTTT. Its protein product is CASFPGGKAGELFF.

The genes are TRBV7-6 and TRBJ2-5; D may be TRBD1 (6 bases). The CDR3 runs 17 residues. CDR1 and CDR2 from the germline V gene are SGHVS and FNYEAQ. With 2 bases removed from V and 2 bases from J, the gap between germline ends came to 18 bases. DNA for the CDR3: TGTGCCAGCAGCTTACATTTACGGACAGCCCGACAAGAGACCCAGTACTTC. Translating it yields CASSLHLRTARQETQYF.

The chain carries TRBV3-1 and TRBJ2-5, with D hard to call. Trimming stripped 0 bases from V and 6 bases from J, with 14 bases between. Germline CDR1 is LGHDT and CDR2 is YNNKEL (reference sequence). The CDR3 runs 15 residues. CDR3 region: CASSQDQTPRKTQYF. The CDR3 coding sequence is TGTGCCAGCAGCCAAGATCAGACCCCCAGGAAGACCCAGTACTTC.

The chain is built from TRBV9 and TRBJ2-5; 7 bases match TRBD1. The J call may be wrong; the DNA end is better matched by TRBJ2-7. This CDR3 is built from 15 residues. Per germline, CDR1 SGDLS and CDR2 YYNGEE. CDR3 nucleotides: TGTGCCAGCAGCGCTCCCCTGGGGGACAGCTACGAGCAGTACTTC. Translation gives CASSAPLGDSYEQYF.

This CDR3 reads CATSREWTATNTGELFF. CDR3 bases: TGTGCCACCAGCAGAGAATGGACAGCAACTAACACCGGGGAGCTGTTTTTT. The V and J genes are TRBV15 and TRBJ2-2, with TRBD1 as a possible D gene (6 bases). V gave up 0 bases and J gave up 2 bases, with 13 bases separating them. The germline CDR1 and CDR2 sequences are LNHNV and YYDKDF (reference sequence). The CDR3 is 17 residues long.

The J gene is TRBJ1-1, the V gene TRBV27; D unresolved. CDR3 length: 13 amino acids. CDR1 and CDR2 from the germline V gene are MNHEY and SMNVEV (reference sequence). Trimming took off 4 bases at V and 3 bases at J, with 9 bases between the two ends. CDR3 loop: CASSSGWDTEAFF. The CDR3 DNA follows: TGTGCCAGCAGTTCAGGATGGGACACTGAAGCTTTCTTT.

J is TRBJ1-2 and V is TRBV30; D remains ambiguous. V lost 2 bases to trimming and J lost 8 bases, with 15 bases between them. Germline V gives CDR1 GTSNPN, CDR2 SVGIG (reference sequence). CDR3 length: 13 residues. CDR3 coding DNA: TGTGCCTGGAGTCCCCGGGAATCTCAAGGCTACACCTTC. Its protein is CAWSPRESQGYTF.

The CDR3 loop is CASSSGLAGPYEQYF. The CDR3 bases are TGTGCCAGCAGCTCGGGACTAGCGGGACCCTACGAGCAGTACTTC. The chain carries TRBV7-2 and TRBJ2-7, with 13 bases matching TRBD2. Germline V gene sequence: CDR1 SGHTA, CDR2 FQGNSA. The V and J ends lost 4 bases and 2 bases, in that order; junction bases with no gene match: 2. This CDR3 is built from 15 residues.

This chain links TRBV21-1 with TRBJ2-4; the DNA was not compared with TRBD1, the D call given in the table. TRBJ2-7 matches the DNA end more closely, so the J call is doubtful. TRBV21-1 is deemed a pseudogene. The CDR3 has 13 amino acids. The CDR3 here is CASSDGAPYEQYF. As DNA, the CDR3 is TGTGCCAGCAGTGACGGGGCTCCCTACGAGCAGTACTTC.

There are a few counts of this clonotype. The V gene is TRBV20-1, the J gene TRBJ2-5; TRBD2 matches at 10 bases. CDR1 and CDR2 (germline): DFQATT, SNEGSKA (reference sequence). The CDR3 runs 14 residues. V shed 1 base and J 3 bases; nucleotides not matched to a gene: 2. This CDR3 is CSARAGLAEETQYF. For the CDR3, the DNA is TGCAGTGCTAGAGCCGGACTAGCGGAAGAGACCCAGTACTTC.

This rearrangement joins TRBV20-1 to TRBJ1-5; D is unclear. The V gene's germline CDR1 is DFQATT and CDR2 SNEGSKA (reference sequence). The CDR3 loop spans 16 amino acids. Between the trimmed V and J ends, which lost 1 base and 3 bases, there was a span of 16 bases. The CDR3 sequence is CSARGVRADYNQPQHF. DNA for the CDR3: TGCAGTGCTAGAGGGGTTAGGGCAGATTACAATCAGCCCCAGCATTTT.

V gene TRBV2 combines with J gene TRBJ2-7; 7 nucleotides align to TRBD1. CDR1 SNHLY and CDR2 FYNNEI come from the germline V gene. After removal of 9 bases from V and 9 bases from J, the junction contained 17 bases not matched to a gene. There are 14 residues in the CDR3. The CDR3 sequence is CARGRQGRTTGQYF. The CDR3 bases are TGTGCCAGAGGGCGACAGGGAAGAACTACTGGGCAGTACTTC.

In DNA, the CDR3 is TGTGCCAGCAGTCCTTTGACCCAGCCCTCCTACGAGCAGTACTTC. This encodes CASSPLTQPSYEQYF. This chain connects TRBV12-3 or TRBV12-4 to TRBJ2-1; D is unresolved. With the DNA end fitting TRBJ2-7 better, the J assignment may be wrong. This CDR3 has 15 residues.